One and the same sample provided the 11 T cell receptor beta chains below, sequenced in a study of T cells in Graves' hyperthyroidism and ophthalmopathy. Researchers amplified the TCR beta CDR3 regions from RNA transcripts. TCR CDR3 underwent first-round RT-PCR with the HTBI primer set. TCRdb reprocessed the multiplex PCR reads with MiXCR, giving one entry per CDR3 protein. This sample has roughly 520,000 distinct CDR3 sequences, with around 24% found just once. Sequencing was carried out using blood. The receptors derive from a woman aged 25 to 39 with Graves' ophthalmopathy.

This clonotype was counted ten times or more. V usage is TRBV29-1 and J usage is TRBJ2-2, with D hard to call. V lost 2 bases, J lost 0 bases, and 4 bases lay in between. This CDR3 has 13 residues. The germline V gene encodes CDR1 SQVTM and CDR2 ANQGSEA. The DNA for the CDR3 is TGCAGCGTTGAAAGCTCGAACACCGGGGAGCTGTTTTTT. Its translation is CSVESSNTGELFF.

The sample holds many counts of this clonotype. The rearrangement joins TRBV7-3 to TRBJ2-5, with 10 nucleotides matching TRBD2. The CDR3 spans 16 residues. V lost 5 bases and J lost 3; bases outside the gene matches: 9. The germline V gene has CDR1 SGHTA and CDR2 FQGTGA. CDR3 in DNA: TGTGCCAGCAGCACCAAAGGGCTAGCGGGGGAAGAGACCCAGTACTTC. It yields the protein CASSTKGLAGEETQYF.

V usage is TRBV18 and J usage is TRBJ1-5, with TRBD1 matching over 7 bases. Per the germline V gene, CDR1 is KGHSH and CDR2 is LQKENI. With 3 bases clipped from V and 9 bases from J, the junction kept 5 bases outside the gene matches. The CDR3 contains 13 residues. CDR3 loop: CASSPTEGAPQHF. Here the CDR3 DNA reads TGTGCCAGCTCACCGACGGAGGGGGCGCCCCAGCATTTT.

Notes on this clonotype: One base away lies a much larger clone, so this may be a sequencing read error. This chain links TRBV12-3 or TRBV12-4 with TRBJ1-2; no definite D call. Trimming cost V 3 bases and J 2 bases, with 7 bases left between them. The length of the CDR3 is 13 residues. CDR3 in amino acids: CASSFEENYGYTF. CDR3 coding DNA: TGTGCCAGCAGTTTTGAGGAAAACTATGGCTACACCTTC.

At least ten counts were recorded for this clonotype. This sequence joins TRBV4-1 and TRBJ1-1; D unresolved. This CDR3 is 17 amino acids long. Germline V gives CDR1 MGHRA, CDR2 YSYEKL. V lost 5 bases and J lost 1, with 20 bases in between. The CDR3 DNA reads TGCGCCAGCAGCAACAACCCCGCATTGACGAGGAACACTGAAGCTTTCTTT. This encodes CASSNNPALTRNTEAFF.

This chain joins TRBV3-1 and TRBJ2-7; D might be TRBD1 (6 bases). CDR1 is LGHDT and CDR2 is YNNKEL in the germline V gene (reference sequence). The CDR3 consists of 18 residues. V shed 4 bases and J shed 3 bases, with 25 bases lying between them. The CDR3 sequence: CASSPESLSGTRRYEQYF. Written as DNA, the CDR3 is TGTGCCAGCAGCCCAGAGTCATTGTCCGGGACAAGACGCTACGAGCAGTACTTC.

The J gene is TRBJ2-5, the V gene TRBV5-6; the D gene is possibly TRBD1 (5 bases). This CDR3 is 14 amino acids long. Germline loops: CDR1 SGHDT, CDR2 YYEEEE. Trimming cost V 1 base and J 4 bases, with 11 bases left between them. CDR3 region: CASSLFQGGETQYF. The CDR3 nucleotides read TGTGCCAGCAGCTTGTTTCAGGGTGGAGAGACCCAGTACTTC.

This clonotype was counted ten times or more. This chain connects TRBV29-1 to TRBJ1-2; D is uncertain. V was cut by 7 bases and J by 0 bases, with 12 bases left in between. This CDR3 comprises 13 residues. In germline, CDR1 is SQVTM, CDR2 ANQGSEA. The CDR3: CSADGNTNYGYTF. DNA for the CDR3: TGCAGCGCTGACGGTAACACTAACTATGGCTACACCTTC.

This clonotype was found a few times. A much larger clone lies a single base off, so this may be a read error. V is TRBV20-1 and J is TRBJ2-7, with 9 nucleotides matching TRBD1. V lost 6 bases to trimming and J lost 0 bases; unmatched junction nucleotides: 12. Germline CDR1 is DFQATT and CDR2 is SNEGSKA (reference sequence). This CDR3 spans 16 amino acids. The CDR3 is CSAPPSGTGSSYEQYF. CDR3 coding DNA: TGCAGTGCGCCCCCTTCCGGGACAGGGTCCTCCTACGAGCAGTACTTC.

This clonotype has ten or more counts. The chain employs TRBV30 and TRBJ2-4, with D tentatively TRBD1 or TRBD2 (5 bases each). Trimming took off 3 bases at V and 6 bases at J, with 21 bases between the two ends. CDR1 and CDR2 (germline): GTSNPN, SVGIG (reference sequence). The CDR3 consists of 16 residues. CDR3 in amino acids: CAWSALGTYGGNIQYF. In nucleotides, the CDR3 is TGTGCCTGGAGCGCTCTCGGGACGTATGGAGGAAACATTCAGTACTTC.

There are many counts of this clonotype. The V call is TRBV5-1, the J call TRBJ1-1, with 7 bases aligning to TRBD1. This CDR3 comprises 15 residues. V was clipped by 4 bases and J by 0 bases; unmatched bases: 6. CDR1 SGHRS and CDR2 YFSETQ come from the germline V gene. The CDR3 reads CASSPLDRMNTEAFF. The CDR3 DNA reads as TGCGCCAGCAGCCCGCTGGACAGGATGAACACTGAAGCTTTCTTT.